Listed below are T cell receptor beta chains from one sample, sequenced in a study of T-cell memory formation after mild COVID-19. TCRdb recomputed calls from the 5' RACE reads with MiXCR, one row per CDR3 protein. The profile shows more than 150,000 distinct CDR3 sequences, 18% of them singletons. The specimen sequenced was PBMCs or a T cell subset sorted from them (not recorded which). These receptors were collected from a man aged 18 to 29 who had mild COVID-19 (a few samples of this study predate the infection). Cell type and time point are not known. The CDR3 runs from the conserved cysteine through the conserved F or W. The order of the fields is CDR3 DNA, CDR3 protein, J gene, clone size, D gene, V gene. The D gene is left open where the match is weak. Some rows mark clone size as missing; the rest say once, few, many or name a class of expanded clone.

cdr3_nt: TGCAGTGCAACCAGGGGCCGTGGTTATCAGCCCCAGCATTTT
cdr3_aa: CSATRGRGYQPQHF
j_call: TRBJ1-5
clone_size: -
d_call: -
v_call: TRBV20-1

cdr3_nt: TGTGCCTGGAGCCGACAGGGGTCCGGGGAGCTGTTTTTT
cdr3_aa: CAWSRQGSGELFF
j_call: TRBJ2-2
clone_size: many
d_call: TRBD1
v_call: TRBV30

cdr3_nt: TGTGCCAGCAGCTTACGGTCCGGGACAGGGACCTTGTTGGACTCCTATAATTCACCCCTCCACTTT
cdr3_aa: CASSLRSGTGTLLDSYNSPLHF
j_call: TRBJ1-6
clone_size: -
d_call: TRBD1
v_call: TRBV7-6

cdr3_nt: TGTGCCAGCAGTCCAGGGGGCGGGGAGCAGCCCCAGCATTTT
cdr3_aa: CASSPGGGEQPQHF
j_call: TRBJ1-5
clone_size: few
d_call: TRBD1
v_call: TRBV12-3/TRBV12-4

cdr3_nt: TGTGCCAGCAGCTTAGTAGCCTACGAGCAGTACTTC
cdr3_aa: CASSLVAYEQYF
j_call: TRBJ2-7
clone_size: few
d_call: -
v_call: TRBV7-9

cdr3_nt: TGTGCCAGAACTAGCGGGGGGGCTAATGAGCAGTTCTTC
cdr3_aa: CARTSGGANEQFF
j_call: TRBJ2-1
clone_size: many
d_call: TRBD2
v_call: TRBV12-3/TRBV12-4

cdr3_nt: TGCAGTGCCCTGGACAGGGTGGTACCGACAGAGACCCAGTACTTC
cdr3_aa: CSALDRVVPTETQYF
j_call: TRBJ2-5
clone_size: -
d_call: TRBD1
v_call: TRBV20-1

cdr3_nt: TGCAGTGCTAGCGACCCAGGGGCCGCGGGATCACCCCTCCACTTT
cdr3_aa: CSASDPGAAGSPLHF
j_call: TRBJ1-6
clone_size: few
d_call: -
v_call: TRBV20-1

cdr3_nt: TGTGCCAGCAGCAGGGAGGTGAACACTGAAGCTTTCTTT
cdr3_aa: CASSREVNTEAFF
j_call: TRBJ1-1
clone_size: -
d_call: -
v_call: TRBV12-3/TRBV12-4

cdr3_nt: TGTGCCAGCAGCGCCGCTAGCGGGGGGGCCCATGAGCAGTTCTTC
cdr3_aa: CASSAASGGAHEQFF
j_call: TRBJ2-1
clone_size: few
d_call: TRBD2
v_call: TRBV7-3

cdr3_nt: TGTGCCAGCAGACAGGGGAGGGGGGCTGGGGCCAACGTCCTGACTTTC
cdr3_aa: CASRQGRGAGANVLTF
j_call: TRBJ2-6
clone_size: few
d_call: -
v_call: TRBV6-5

cdr3_nt: TGTGCCAGCAGCTTATCGGGGGGGAACCTCTACAATGAGCAGTTCTTC
cdr3_aa: CASSLSGGNLYNEQFF
j_call: TRBJ2-1
clone_size: -
d_call: TRBD2
v_call: TRBV7-2

cdr3_nt: TGCGCCAGCAGCCGAGGGCCTCCGGAGACCCAGTACTTC
cdr3_aa: CASSRGPPETQYF
j_call: TRBJ2-5
clone_size: few
d_call: -
v_call: TRBV4-1

cdr3_nt: TGCGCCAGCAATTCCGGGAGAGGAGCCGAGGAGACCCAGTACTTC
cdr3_aa: CASNSGRGAEETQYF
j_call: TRBJ2-5
clone_size: -
d_call: -
v_call: TRBV5-1

cdr3_nt: TGCGCCAGCAGCCAAGATCGAGAGGGGGGTACGCAGTATTTT
cdr3_aa: CASSQDREGGTQYF
j_call: TRBJ2-3
clone_size: -
d_call: -
v_call: TRBV4-1

cdr3_nt: TGCGCCAGCAGCTTAGCAGGGGGGATAGCTAACTATGGCTACACCTTC
cdr3_aa: CASSLAGGIANYGYTF
j_call: TRBJ1-2
clone_size: few
d_call: TRBD1
v_call: TRBV5-1

cdr3_nt: TGTGCCAGCAGCGTGGGACAGGTAAACGAGCAGTTCTTC
cdr3_aa: CASSVGQVNEQFF
j_call: TRBJ2-1
clone_size: few
d_call: TRBD1
v_call: TRBV11-3

cdr3_nt: TGTGCCAGCAGTCCAACCAAACAGGGTACGAGCACCGGGGAGCTGTTTTTT
cdr3_aa: CASSPTKQGTSTGELFF
j_call: TRBJ2-2
clone_size: many
d_call: -
v_call: TRBV7-2

cdr3_nt: TGTGCCAGCACGCCGGGACCCACCGTGCAGTACTTC
cdr3_aa: CASTPGPTVQYF
j_call: TRBJ2-7
clone_size: few
d_call: -
v_call: TRBV12-3/TRBV12-4

cdr3_nt: TGTGCCAGCAGTACTAGCGGGGGCCCAGATACGCAGTATTTT
cdr3_aa: CASSTSGGPDTQYF
j_call: TRBJ2-3
clone_size: few
d_call: TRBD2
v_call: TRBV9

cdr3_nt: TGTGCCAGCAGCCGATGGACTAGCGGGGGGGCAGGGGAGCTGTTTTTT
cdr3_aa: CASSRWTSGGAGELFF
j_call: TRBJ2-2
clone_size: few
d_call: TRBD2
v_call: TRBV5-6

cdr3_nt: TGTGCCAGCAGCTTAAGAGGGGCCAAAAACATTCAGTACTTC
cdr3_aa: CASSLRGAKNIQYF
j_call: TRBJ2-4
clone_size: medium-sized
d_call: -
v_call: TRBV7-9

cdr3_nt: TGCGCCAGCAGTGAAGCAGAACAGGGTCGTGGCTACACCTTC
cdr3_aa: CASSEAEQGRGYTF
j_call: TRBJ1-2
clone_size: few
d_call: -
v_call: TRBV10-2

cdr3_nt: TGTGCCAGCAGTTATACAGGGGGTAACACTGAAGCTTTCTTT
cdr3_aa: CASSYTGGNTEAFF
j_call: TRBJ1-1
clone_size: -
d_call: TRBD1
v_call: TRBV12-3/TRBV12-4

cdr3_nt: TGTGCCAGCAGCCGTGGGGGCAGCAACTACGAGCAGTACTTC
cdr3_aa: CASSRGGSNYEQYF
j_call: TRBJ2-7
clone_size: few
d_call: -
v_call: TRBV12-3/TRBV12-4

cdr3_nt: TGTGCCAGCAGCCAAGGGGGGTACCGGGAGCAGTTCTTC
cdr3_aa: CASSQGGYREQFF
j_call: TRBJ2-1
clone_size: -
d_call: -
v_call: TRBV14

cdr3_nt: TGCAGTGCTAGACTCTTAGGGGGGAGGAATTCACCCCTCCACTTT
cdr3_aa: CSARLLGGRNSPLHF
j_call: TRBJ1-6
clone_size: -
d_call: -
v_call: TRBV20-1

cdr3_nt: TGCGCCAGCAGCCTCATGGGACAGGGCCCCACAGATACGCAGTATTTT
cdr3_aa: CASSLMGQGPTDTQYF
j_call: TRBJ2-3
clone_size: -
d_call: TRBD1
v_call: TRBV5-1